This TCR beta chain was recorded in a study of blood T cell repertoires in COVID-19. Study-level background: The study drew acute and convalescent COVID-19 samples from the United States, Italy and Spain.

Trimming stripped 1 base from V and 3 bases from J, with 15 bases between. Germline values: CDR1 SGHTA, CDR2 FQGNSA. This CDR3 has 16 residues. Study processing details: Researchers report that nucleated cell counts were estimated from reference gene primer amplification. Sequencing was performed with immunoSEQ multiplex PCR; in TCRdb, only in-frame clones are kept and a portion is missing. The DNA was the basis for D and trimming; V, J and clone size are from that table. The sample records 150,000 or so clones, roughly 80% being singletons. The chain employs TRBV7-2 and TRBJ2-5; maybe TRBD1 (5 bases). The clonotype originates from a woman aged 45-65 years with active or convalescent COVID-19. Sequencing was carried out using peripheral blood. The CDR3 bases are TGTGCCAGCAGCTTAGGGGTAGCCAGGGCCAAAGAGACCCAGTACTTC. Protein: CASSLGVARAKETQYF. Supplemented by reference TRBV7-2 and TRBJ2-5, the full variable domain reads GAGVSQSPSNKVTEKGKDVELRCDPISGHTALYWYRQSLGQGLEFLIYFQGNSAPDKSGLPSDRFSAERTGGSVSTLTIQRTQQEDSAVYLCASSLGVARAKETQYFGPGTRLLVL.